Listed here are 21 T cell receptor beta chains from one sample, sequenced in a study of beta chain features in type 1 diabetes. Expressed TCRB transcripts were sequenced because the entire RNA isolate underwent reverse transcription. Sequenced by immunoSEQ multiplex PCR; TCRdb stores in-frame clones only, minus some. There are over 200,000 clones in the sample; 9.5% to 13% occur only once, and over 0.015% lies in the top ten. Notes on the study in general: There was a moderate but significant shortening of TCRB CDR3s in all four CD4+ subsets of Type 1 diabetes patients.

These TCRs are of unknown antigen specificity. Sequencing used naive CD4+ T cells from blood. The receptors shown here come from a man younger than 45 with type 1 diabetes.

This clone was found a few times. The chain uses TRBV4-3 and TRBJ1-1, with a possible D match to TRBD1 (5 bases). The CDR3 is 14 amino acids. Germline loops: CDR1 LGHNA, CDR2 YSLEER. Trimming stripped 0 bases from V and 7 bases from J, with 12 bases between. CDR3 protein: CASSQDQGYGEAFF. CDR3 bases: TGCGCCAGCAGCCAAGATCAGGGCTACGGTGAAGCTTTCTTT.

The chain recombines TRBV30 with TRBJ2-1; 10 positions match TRBD1. This CDR3 has 16 residues. V gave up 3 bases and J gave up 5 bases; unmatched junction bases: 10. CDR1 and CDR2 (germline): GTSNPN, SVGIG (reference sequence). CDR3: CAWSPRGTGAHNEQFF. DNA for the CDR3: TGTGCCTGGAGCCCGAGGGGGACAGGGGCTCACAATGAGCAGTTCTTC.

This clone has just one count. The chain has TRBV5-6 and TRBJ2-2; 12 bases are shared with TRBD2. There are 15 residues in the CDR3. The J segment lost 5 bases and the V segment lost 9 bases, leaving 8 bases of the junction unmatched. Germline V gives CDR1 SGHDT, CDR2 YYEEEE. This CDR3 is CATTRTSGVTGELFF. The DNA for the CDR3 is TGTGCCACGACCCGGACTAGCGGGGTTACCGGGGAGCTGTTTTTT.

This clone was found a few times. The chain uses TRBV5-1 and TRBJ2-3; D not certain. Between the trimmed V and J ends, which lost 7 bases and 6 bases, there was a span of 15 bases. The CDR3 contains 13 residues. CDR1 and CDR2 (germline): SGHRS, YFSETQ. The CDR3 nucleotides read TGCGCCAGCTGCGACGGCCACGGGGATACGCAGTATTTT. It is translated as CASCDGHGDTQYF.

This clone was seen a handful of times. This CDR3 is also generated by other DNA sequences in the sample. The genes are TRBV30 and TRBJ1-5, with 8 bases fitting TRBD1. This CDR3 is built from 13 residues. J lost 2 bases, V lost 5 bases, and 2 bases had no gene match. CDR1 is GTSNPN, CDR2 SVGIG, per germline (reference sequence). The CDR3 loop reads CAWGQGGNQPQHF. Here the CDR3 DNA reads TGTGCCTGGGGACAGGGAGGCAATCAGCCCCAGCATTTT.

This clone has a handful of counts. The chain employs TRBV4-3 and TRBJ1-1, with D tentatively TRBD1 (5 bases). This CDR3 contains 15 residues. V shed 3 bases and J shed 3 bases, with 14 bases lying between them. Germline V gene sequence: CDR1 LGHNA, CDR2 YSLEER. In nucleotides, the CDR3 is TGCGCCAGCAGCCACCGCGGACGGGGGGACACTGAAGCTTTCTTT. Its protein product is CASSHRGRGDTEAFF.

This clone has more than one count but fewer than ten. Within the sample, other DNA sequences also encode this same CDR3. The chain joins TRBV6-5 to TRBJ1-2; perhaps TRBD1 as D (5 bases). The CDR3 has 15 residues. The germline CDR1 and CDR2 sequences are MNHEY and SVGAGI. The germline V and J ends were trimmed by 3 bases and 4 bases, with 15 bases remaining between them. Written as DNA, the CDR3 is TGTGCCAGCAGTTATGGAGGGGAAGGAGGCTATGGCTACACCTTC. Translation: CASSYGGEGGYGYTF.

V usage is TRBV7-8 and J usage is TRBJ1-1, with TRBD1 matching 7 bases. Per germline, CDR1 SGHVS and CDR2 FQNEAQ. Trimming took 6 bases from V and 4 from J; bases not matched to a gene: 14. The CDR3 consists of 16 residues. The DNA of the CDR3 is TGTGCCAGCAGTCCTTGGAGACAGGGAGGAGTCACTGAAGCTTTCTTT. Amino acid sequence: CASSPWRQGGVTEAFF.

The chain links TRBV2 to TRBJ1-6, with 9 nucleotides matching TRBD1. Germline V gene sequence: CDR1 SNHLY, CDR2 FYNNEI. The CDR3 contains 12 residues. V trimming: 7 bases; J trimming: 9 bases; junction bases outside the gene matches: 1. For the CDR3, the DNA is TGTGCCAGCACGGACAGGGGTTCACCCCTCCACTTT. Residues: CASTDRGSPLHF.

This clone was seen more than once but under ten times. The chain recombines TRBV7-3 with TRBJ1-1, with 8 bases fitting TRBD1. Germline CDR1 reads SGHTA; CDR2 reads FQGTGA. Unmatched junction bases numbered 7, after V lost 3 bases and J lost 1 base. This CDR3 spans 16 amino acids. The CDR3 sequence: CASSFTGGVGNTEAFF. CDR3 sequence (DNA): TGTGCCAGCAGCTTTACAGGGGGAGTGGGGAACACTGAAGCTTTCTTT.

The chain's CDR3 is CASDGTGGHEQYF. The CDR3 DNA follows: TGTGCCAGTGATGGGACAGGGGGGCACGAGCAGTACTTC. The chain has TRBV2 and TRBJ2-7, with 11 nucleotides matching TRBD1. The CDR3 extends over 13 amino acids. Germline V CDR1 and CDR2: SNHLY, FYNNEI. V lost 9 bases to trimming and J lost 5 bases; unmatched junction nucleotides: 6.

The table lists this clone with a few counts. The V and J genes are TRBV7-9 and TRBJ2-6; TRBD2 is a possible D gene (5 bases). This CDR3 region has 17 residues. V dropped 5 bases and J dropped 0 bases, with 14 bases sitting between them. Germline V CDR1 and CDR2: SEHNR, FQNEAQ (reference sequence). CDR3 residues: CASSQAEGNSGANVLTF. The CDR3 DNA reads TGTGCCAGCAGCCAAGCCGAGGGAAACTCTGGGGCCAACGTCCTGACTTTC.

The chain joins TRBV4-2 to TRBJ1-2; D is uncertain. Germline V gene lookup returns CDR1 LGHNA and CDR2 YNFKEQ. The CDR3 is made up of 13 amino acids. With 2 bases removed from V and 8 bases from J, the gap between germline ends came to 12 bases. The CDR3 nucleotides read TGTGCCAGCAGCCAATTAGACGGCGGGGGCTACACCTTC. Translation: CASSQLDGGGYTF.

This clone was found a few times. V and J are TRBV11-2 and TRBJ1-3; no firm D call. The germline V gene encodes CDR1 SGHAT and CDR2 FQNNGV. The CDR3 totals 15 residues. V was shortened by 0 bases and J by 4 bases, with 10 bases between the two germline ends. The CDR3 coding sequence is TGTGCCAGCAGCTTAGATTGGAGTTCCGGAAACACCATATATTTT. This codes for CASSLDWSSGNTIYF. Using reference TRBV11-2 and TRBJ1-3 for the parts outside the CDR3, the full variable domain is EAGVAQSPRYKIIEKRQSVAFWCNPISGHATLYWYQQILGQGPKLLIQFQNNGVVDDSQLPKDRFSAERLKGVDSTLKIQPAKLEDSAVYLCASSLDWSSGNTIYFGEGSWLTVV.

The rearrangement joins TRBV2 to TRBJ2-5, with 8 bases aligning to TRBD1. The CDR3 covers 13 residues. Germline V gene lookup returns CDR1 SNHLY and CDR2 FYNNEI. After removal of 7 bases from V and 5 bases from J, the junction contained 6 bases not matched to a gene. The CDR3 nucleotides read TGTGCCAGCAATGGACAGGGAAGGGAGACCCAGTACTTC. Translating gives CASNGQGRETQYF.

The chain couples TRBV28 to TRBJ2-7; 8 nucleotides agree with TRBD1. Trimming removed 5 bases from V and 13 bases from J; junction bases left unmatched: 16. Germline assignment: CDR1 MDHEN and CDR2 SYDVKM. There are 14 residues in the CDR3. The CDR3 DNA sequence: TGTGCCAGCAGTGTTAGGGACAGGCCCCTTCAGGACTACTTC. The encoded protein is CASSVRDRPLQDYF.

The chain combines TRBV9 with TRBJ1-1, with TRBD1 identical over 10 bases. The CDR3 spans 16 residues. Germline V gene data show CDR1 as SGDLS and CDR2 as YYNGEE. With 0 bases clipped from V and 3 bases from J, the junction kept 5 bases outside the gene matches. CDR3 protein: CASSVGQGAVDTEAFF. CDR3 nucleotides: TGTGCCAGCAGCGTAGGACAGGGGGCGGTTGACACTGAAGCTTTCTTT.

This clone was picked up a small number of times. V is TRBV7-9 and J is TRBJ2-7; 7 positions agree with TRBD1. This CDR3 contains 15 residues. Germline V gene data show CDR1 as SEHNR and CDR2 as FQNEAQ (reference sequence). With 2 bases clipped from V and 3 bases from J, the junction kept 7 bases outside the gene matches. CDR3 sequence reads: CASSLLRGQDYEQYF. The CDR3 coding sequence is TGTGCCAGCAGCTTACTTCGAGGACAGGACTACGAGCAGTACTTC.

This clone has just a few counts. The V and J genes are TRBV5-1 and TRBJ2-1; 8 nucleotides align to TRBD2. The germline CDR1 and CDR2 sequences are SGHRS and YFSETQ. Unmatched junction bases numbered 5, after V lost 4 bases and J lost 5 bases. CDR3 length equals 14 residues. The chain's CDR3 is CASSIQRGNNEQFF. CDR3 nucleotides: TGCGCCAGCAGCATACAGCGGGGGAACAATGAGCAGTTCTTC.

In nucleotides, the CDR3 is TGTGCCAGCAACGAGGATTACTCCTACAATGAGCAGTTCTTC. It encodes CASNEDYSYNEQFF. The rearrangement uses TRBV6-6 and TRBJ2-1; D remains ambiguous. V was shortened by 7 bases and J by 0 bases, with 10 bases between the two germline ends. This CDR3 is built from 14 residues. Germline V gives CDR1 MNHNY, CDR2 SVGAGI (reference sequence).

This clone showed up just a few times. V is TRBV30 and J is TRBJ1-5; D remains unclear. Per the germline V gene, CDR1 is GTSNPN and CDR2 is SVGIG (reference sequence). The CDR3 runs 17 residues. Trimming took 3 bases from V and 3 from J, leaving 21 bases between them. The CDR3 sequence: CAWSLRVGGTINQPQHF. The CDR3, as DNA: TGTGCCTGGAGCCTAAGGGTCGGAGGTACAATCAATCAGCCCCAGCATTTT.